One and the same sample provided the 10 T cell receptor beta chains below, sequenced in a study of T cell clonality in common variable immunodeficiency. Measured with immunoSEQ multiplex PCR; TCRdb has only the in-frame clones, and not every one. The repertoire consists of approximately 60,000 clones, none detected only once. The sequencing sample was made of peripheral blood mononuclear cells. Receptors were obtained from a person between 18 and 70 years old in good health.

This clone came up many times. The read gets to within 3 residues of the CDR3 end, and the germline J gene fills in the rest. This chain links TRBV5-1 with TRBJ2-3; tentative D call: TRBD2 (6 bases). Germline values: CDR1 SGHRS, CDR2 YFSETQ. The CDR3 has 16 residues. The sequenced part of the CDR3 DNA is TGCGCCAGCAGCTTGGGACTGGGGGGATGGAATCAGCCG. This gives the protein CASSLGLGGWNQP. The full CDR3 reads CASSLGLGGWNQPQYF.

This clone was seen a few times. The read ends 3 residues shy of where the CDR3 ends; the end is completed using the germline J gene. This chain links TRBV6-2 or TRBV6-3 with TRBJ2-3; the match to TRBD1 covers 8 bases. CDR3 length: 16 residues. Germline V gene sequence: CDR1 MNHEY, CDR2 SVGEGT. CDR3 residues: CASSPGTGYSNQPQYF. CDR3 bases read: TGTGCCAGCAGTCCCGGGACAGGTTATAGCAATCAGCCG.

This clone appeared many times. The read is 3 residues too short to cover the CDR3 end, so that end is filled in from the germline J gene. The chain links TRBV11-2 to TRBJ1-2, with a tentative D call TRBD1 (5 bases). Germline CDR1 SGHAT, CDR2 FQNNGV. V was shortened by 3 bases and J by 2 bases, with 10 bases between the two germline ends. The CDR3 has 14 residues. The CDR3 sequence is CASSFGGSNYGYTF. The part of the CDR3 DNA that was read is TGTGCCAGCAGCTTCGGGGGGTCAAACTATGGC. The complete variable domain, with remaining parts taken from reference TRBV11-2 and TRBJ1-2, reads EAGVAQSPRYKIIEKRQSVAFWCNPISGHATLYWYQQILGQGPKLLIQFQNNGVVDDSQLPKDRFSAERLKGVDSTLKIQPAKLEDSAVYLCASSFGGSNYGYTFGSGTRLTVV.

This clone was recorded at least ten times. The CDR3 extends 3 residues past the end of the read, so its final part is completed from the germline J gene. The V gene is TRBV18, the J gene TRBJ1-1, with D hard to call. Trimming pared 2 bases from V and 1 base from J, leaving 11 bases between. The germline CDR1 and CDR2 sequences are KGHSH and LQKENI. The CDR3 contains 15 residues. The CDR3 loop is CASSPNELRNTEAFF. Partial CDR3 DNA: TGTGCCAGCTCACCAAATGAACTGAGGAACACTGAA.

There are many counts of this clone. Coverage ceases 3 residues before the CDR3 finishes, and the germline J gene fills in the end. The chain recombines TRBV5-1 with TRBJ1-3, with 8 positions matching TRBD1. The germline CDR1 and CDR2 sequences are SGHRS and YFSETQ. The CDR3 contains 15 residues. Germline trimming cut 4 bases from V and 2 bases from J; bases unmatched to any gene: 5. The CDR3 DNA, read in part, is TGCGCCAGCAGCCGCGAGGGACAGGCTGGAAACACC. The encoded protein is CASSREGQAGNT. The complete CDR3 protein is CASSREGQAGNTIYF.

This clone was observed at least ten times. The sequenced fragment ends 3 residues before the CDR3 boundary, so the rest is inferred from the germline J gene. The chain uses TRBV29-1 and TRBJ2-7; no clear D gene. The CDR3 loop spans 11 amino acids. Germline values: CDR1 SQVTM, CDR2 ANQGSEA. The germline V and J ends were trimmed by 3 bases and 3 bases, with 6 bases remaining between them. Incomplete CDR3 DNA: TGCAGCGTTGATCACAACTACGAG. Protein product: CSVDHNYE. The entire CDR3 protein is CSVDHNYEQYF.

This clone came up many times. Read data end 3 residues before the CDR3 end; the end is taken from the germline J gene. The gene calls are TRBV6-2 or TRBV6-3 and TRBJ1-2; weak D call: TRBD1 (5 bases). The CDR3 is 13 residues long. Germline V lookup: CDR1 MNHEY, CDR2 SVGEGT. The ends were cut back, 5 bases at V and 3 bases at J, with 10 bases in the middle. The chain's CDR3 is CASSATVDYGYTF. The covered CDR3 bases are TGTGCCAGCAGTGCGACAGTGGACTATGGC.

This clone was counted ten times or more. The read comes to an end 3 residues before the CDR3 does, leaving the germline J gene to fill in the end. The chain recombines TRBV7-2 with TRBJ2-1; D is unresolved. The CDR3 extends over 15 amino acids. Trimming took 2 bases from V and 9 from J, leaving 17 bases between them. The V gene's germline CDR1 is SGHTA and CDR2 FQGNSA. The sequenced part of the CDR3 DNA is TGTGCCAGCAGCTTATCGCATATCCAGAGAGGTGAG. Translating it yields CASSLSHIQRGE. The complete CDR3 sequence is CASSLSHIQRGEQFF.

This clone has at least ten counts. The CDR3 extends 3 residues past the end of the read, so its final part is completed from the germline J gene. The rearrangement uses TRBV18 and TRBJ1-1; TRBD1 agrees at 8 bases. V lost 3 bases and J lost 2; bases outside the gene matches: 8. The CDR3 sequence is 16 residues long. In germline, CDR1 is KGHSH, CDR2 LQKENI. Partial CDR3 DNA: TGTGCCAGCTCACCGTTCAGACAGGGGCTAAACACTGAA. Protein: CASSPFRQGLNTE. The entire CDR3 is CASSPFRQGLNTEAFF.

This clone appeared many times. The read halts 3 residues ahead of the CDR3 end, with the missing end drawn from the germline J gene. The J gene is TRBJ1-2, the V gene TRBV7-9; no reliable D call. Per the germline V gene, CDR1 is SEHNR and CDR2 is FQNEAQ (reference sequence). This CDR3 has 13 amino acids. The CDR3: CASSLNSGGGYTF. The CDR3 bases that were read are TGTGCCAGCAGCTTAAACAGTGGAGGGGGC.